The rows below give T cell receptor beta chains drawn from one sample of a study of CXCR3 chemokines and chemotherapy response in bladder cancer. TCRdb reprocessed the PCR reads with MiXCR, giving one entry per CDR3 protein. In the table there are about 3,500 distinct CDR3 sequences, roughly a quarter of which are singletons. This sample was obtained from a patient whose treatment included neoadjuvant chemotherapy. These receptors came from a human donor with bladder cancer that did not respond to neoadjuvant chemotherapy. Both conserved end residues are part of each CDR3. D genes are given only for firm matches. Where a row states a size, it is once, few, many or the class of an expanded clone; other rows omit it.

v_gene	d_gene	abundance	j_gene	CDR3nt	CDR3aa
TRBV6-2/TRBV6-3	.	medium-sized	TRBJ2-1	TGTGCCAGCAGTCTCCCCGGGCCCCCCTACAATGAGCAGTTCTTC	CASSLPGPPYNEQFF
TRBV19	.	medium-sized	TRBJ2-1	TGTGCCAGTAGTATGCAGGGCTCCTACAATGAGCAGTTCTTC	CASSMQGSYNEQFF
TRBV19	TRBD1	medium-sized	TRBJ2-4	TGTGCCAGTAGTAGGGACAGCGTAGCCAAAAACATTCAGTACTTC	CASSRDSVAKNIQYF
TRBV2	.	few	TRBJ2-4	TGTGCCAGCAGTGACTGGGGGGTAGGGGCCAAAAACATTCAGTACTTC	CASSDWGVGAKNIQYF
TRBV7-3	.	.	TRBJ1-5	TGTGCCAGCAGCTTCATCAGGCAGCCCCAGCATTTT	CASSFIRQPQHF
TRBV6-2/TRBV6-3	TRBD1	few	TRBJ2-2	TGTGCCAGCAGTATAGGGACAGTGAACACCGGGGAGCTGTTTTTT	CASSIGTVNTGELFF
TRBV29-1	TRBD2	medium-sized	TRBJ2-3	TGCAGCGTCGCAGAGACTAGCGGGGCATATACGCAGTATTTT	CSVAETSGAYTQYF
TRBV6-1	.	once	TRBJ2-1	TGTGCCAGCAGCCCCATGGGGGCGGGTGAGCAGTTCTTC	CASSPMGAGEQFF
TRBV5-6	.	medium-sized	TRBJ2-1	TGTGCCAGCAGCCTAGGGTTGGGGGAGCAGTTCTTC	CASSLGLGEQFF
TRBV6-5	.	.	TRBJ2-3	TGTGCCAGTAGTGACCCCGTGGCTTATACGCAGTATTTT	CASSDPVAYTQYF
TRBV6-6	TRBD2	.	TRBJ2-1	TGTGCCAGTTTCCCCTCAGCGGGGGGGCCGGGGGAGCAGTTCTTC	CASFPSAGGPGEQFF
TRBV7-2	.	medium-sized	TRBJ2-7	TGTGCCAGCAGCTTAGGGGGTGGGGCAGTTTCCTACGAGCAGTACTTC	CASSLGGGAVSYEQYF
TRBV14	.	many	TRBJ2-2	TGTGCCAGCAGCCGATCTGCGAACACCGGGGAGCTGTTTTTT	CASSRSANTGELFF
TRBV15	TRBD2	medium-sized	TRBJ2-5	TGTGCCACCAGCACACCCGAGGGGACTAGCGTCGAGACCCAGTACTTC	CATSTPEGTSVETQYF
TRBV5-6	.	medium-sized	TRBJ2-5	TGTGCCAGCAGCTTGGCGGGCAGAGGCCAAGAGACCCAGTACTTC	CASSLAGRGQETQYF
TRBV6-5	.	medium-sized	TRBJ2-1	TGTGCCAGCAGCCACCTGGGGGGCGATGAGCAGTTCTTC	CASSHLGGDEQFF
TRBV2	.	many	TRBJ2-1	TGTGCCAGCAGTGAAAGCGGGGACACGTACAATGAGCAGTTCTTC	CASSESGDTYNEQFF
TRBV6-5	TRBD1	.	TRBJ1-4	TGTGCCAGCAGGGAGGGACAGGGGGCTAGTGAAAAACTGTTTTTT	CASREGQGASEKLFF
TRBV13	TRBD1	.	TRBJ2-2	TGTGCCAGCAGCAGAGGGACAGGACTCGGGGAGCTGTTTTTT	CASSRGTGLGELFF
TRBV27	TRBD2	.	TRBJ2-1	TGTGCCAGCAGTTTTACGGGACTAGCGGGGGGAAATGAGCAGTTCTTC	CASSFTGLAGGNEQFF
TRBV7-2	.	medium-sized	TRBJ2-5	TGTGCCAGCAGCTTAGAGGTCAGGGCGCCAGAGACCCAGTACTTC	CASSLEVRAPETQYF
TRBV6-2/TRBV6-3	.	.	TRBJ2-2	TGTGCCAGCAGCTCAGGGATGAACACCGGGGAGCTGTTTTTT	CASSSGMNTGELFF
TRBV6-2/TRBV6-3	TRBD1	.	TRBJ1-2	TGTGCCAGCAGTAGGGGGGACAGGGGTCTCTATGGCTACACCTTC	CASSRGDRGLYGYTF
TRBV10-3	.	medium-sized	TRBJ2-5	TGTGCCATCAGTGGCCTAGATCAAGAGACCCAGTACTTC	CAISGLDQETQYF
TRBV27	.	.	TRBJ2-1	TGTGCCAGCAGTTTAGTGGGGGGTTACAATGAGCAGTTCTTC	CASSLVGGYNEQFF
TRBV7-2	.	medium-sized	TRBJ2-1	TGTGCCAGCAGCCCCACTGGACTTTATGAGCAGTTCTTC	CASSPTGLYEQFF
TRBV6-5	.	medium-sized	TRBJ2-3	TGTGCCAGCAGTTCATATACCTCCACAGATACGCAGTATTTT	CASSSYTSTDTQYF
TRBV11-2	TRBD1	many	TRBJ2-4	TGTGCCAGCAGCAAGACAGGGGCCAAAAACATTCAGTACTTC	CASSKTGAKNIQYF